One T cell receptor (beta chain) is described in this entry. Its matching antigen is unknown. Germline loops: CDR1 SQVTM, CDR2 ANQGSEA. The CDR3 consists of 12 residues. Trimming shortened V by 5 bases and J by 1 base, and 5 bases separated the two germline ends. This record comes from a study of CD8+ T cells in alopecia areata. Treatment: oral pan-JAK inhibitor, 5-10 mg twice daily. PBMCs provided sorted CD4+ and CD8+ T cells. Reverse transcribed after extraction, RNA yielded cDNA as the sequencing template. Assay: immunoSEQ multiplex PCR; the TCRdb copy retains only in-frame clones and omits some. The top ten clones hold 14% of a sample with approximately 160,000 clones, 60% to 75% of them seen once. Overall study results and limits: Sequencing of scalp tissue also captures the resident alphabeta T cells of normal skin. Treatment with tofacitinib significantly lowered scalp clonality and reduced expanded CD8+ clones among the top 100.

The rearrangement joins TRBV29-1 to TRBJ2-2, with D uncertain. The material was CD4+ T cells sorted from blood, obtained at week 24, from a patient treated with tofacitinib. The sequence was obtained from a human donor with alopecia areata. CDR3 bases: TGCAGCGTTATCAAGAACACCGGGGAGCTGTTTTTT. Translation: CSVIKNTGELFF.